This TCR beta chain is from a study of blood T cell repertoires in COVID-19. Study information: Spain, Italy and the United States supplied samples that represented acute and convalescent COVID-19.

V was cut by 4 bases and J by 5 bases, with 15 bases left in between. The CDR3 is 16 residues long. Participants were aged about 18 to 95 years, lived in some 23 US areas, and enrolled virtually. TCRdb's copy holds only in-frame clones and misses some; the assay was immunoSEQ multiplex PCR. The sample carries 150,000 to 250,000 clones, about four fifths recorded once. The chain couples TRBV23-1 to TRBJ1-6; D is uncertain. TRBV23-1 is flagged as an ORF with uncertain function. The clonotype comes from a middle-aged man who had recovered from COVID-19. The sequencing sample was made of PBMCs or T cells enriched from blood (not recorded which). Here the CDR3 reads CASSPARPADNSPLHF. CDR3 coding DNA: TGCGCCAGCAGTCCCGCCCGCCCGGCGGATAATTCACCCCTCCACTTT.